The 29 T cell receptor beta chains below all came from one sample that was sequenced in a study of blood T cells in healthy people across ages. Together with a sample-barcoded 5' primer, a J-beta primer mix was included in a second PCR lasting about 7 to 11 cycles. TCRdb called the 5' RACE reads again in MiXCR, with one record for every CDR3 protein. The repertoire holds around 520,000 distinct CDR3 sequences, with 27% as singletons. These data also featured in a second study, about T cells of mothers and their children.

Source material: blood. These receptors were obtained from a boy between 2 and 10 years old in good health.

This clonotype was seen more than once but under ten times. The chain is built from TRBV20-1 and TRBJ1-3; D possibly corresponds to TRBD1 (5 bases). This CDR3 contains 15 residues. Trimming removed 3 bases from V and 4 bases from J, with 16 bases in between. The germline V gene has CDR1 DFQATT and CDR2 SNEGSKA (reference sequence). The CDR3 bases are TGCAGTGCTAGGGATGGGGGGAGGCAGGGAAACACCATATATTTT. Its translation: CSARDGGRQGNTIYF.

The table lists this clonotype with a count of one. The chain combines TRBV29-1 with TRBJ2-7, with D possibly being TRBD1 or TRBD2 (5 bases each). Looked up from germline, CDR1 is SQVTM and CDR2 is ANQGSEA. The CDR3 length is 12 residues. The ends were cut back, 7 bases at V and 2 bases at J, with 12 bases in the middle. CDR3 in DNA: TGCAGCGGACTCGGGACGGCCTACGAGCAGTACTTC. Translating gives CSGLGTAYEQYF.

The CDR3 coding sequence is TGTGCCAGCAGCTCCTGGACAGGCTTGAGGACTGAAGCTTTCTTT. Translated: CASSSWTGLRTEAFF. This chain joins TRBV11-3 and TRBJ1-1; 7 nucleotides agree with TRBD1. Losses at the gene ends were 4 bases for V and 5 bases for J; bases not matched to a gene: 10. CDR1 is SGHNT, CDR2 YENEEA, per germline. This CDR3 spans 15 amino acids.

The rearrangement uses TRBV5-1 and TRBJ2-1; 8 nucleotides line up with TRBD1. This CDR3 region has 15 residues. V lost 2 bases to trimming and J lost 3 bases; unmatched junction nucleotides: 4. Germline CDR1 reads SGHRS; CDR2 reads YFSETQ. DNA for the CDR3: TGCGCCAGCAGCTTCAGGGGGCGTTACTACAATGAGCAGTTCTTC. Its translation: CASSFRGRYYNEQFF.

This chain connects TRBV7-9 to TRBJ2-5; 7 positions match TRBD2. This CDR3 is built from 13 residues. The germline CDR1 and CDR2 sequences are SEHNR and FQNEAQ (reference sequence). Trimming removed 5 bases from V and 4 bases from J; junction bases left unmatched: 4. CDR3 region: CASSRDYGETQYF. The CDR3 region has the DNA TGTGCCAGCAGCCGGGACTATGGAGAGACCCAGTACTTC. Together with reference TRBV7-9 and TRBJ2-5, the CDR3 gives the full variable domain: DTGVSQNPRHKITKRGQNVTFRCDPISEHNRLYWYRQTLGQGPEFLTYFQNEAQLEKSRLLSDRFSAERPKGSFSTLEIQRTEQGDSAMYLCASSRDYGETQYFGPGTRLLVL.

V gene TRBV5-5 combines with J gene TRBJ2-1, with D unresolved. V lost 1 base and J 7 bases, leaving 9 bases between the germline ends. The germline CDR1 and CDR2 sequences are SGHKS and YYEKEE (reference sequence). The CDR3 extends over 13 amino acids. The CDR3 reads CASSLPIRNEQFF. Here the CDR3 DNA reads TGTGCCAGCAGCTTGCCGATTCGTAATGAGCAGTTCTTC.

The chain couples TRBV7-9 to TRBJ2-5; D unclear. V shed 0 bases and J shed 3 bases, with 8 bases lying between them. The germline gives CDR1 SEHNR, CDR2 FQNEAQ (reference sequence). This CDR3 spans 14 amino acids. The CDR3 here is CASSLAASEETQYF. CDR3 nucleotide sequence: TGTGCCAGCAGCTTAGCGGCTAGTGAAGAGACCCAGTACTTC.

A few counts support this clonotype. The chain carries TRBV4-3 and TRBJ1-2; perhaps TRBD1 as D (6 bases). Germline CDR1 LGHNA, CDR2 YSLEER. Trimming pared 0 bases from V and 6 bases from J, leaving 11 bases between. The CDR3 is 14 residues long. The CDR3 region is CASSQEGTSHGYTF. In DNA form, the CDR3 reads TGCGCCAGCAGCCAAGAGGGGACAAGCCATGGCTACACCTTC.

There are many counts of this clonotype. The CDR3 sequence: CASSTAGGRATEAFF. The CDR3 DNA reads as TGTGCCAGCAGTACCGCAGGGGGCCGGGCCACTGAAGCTTTCTTT. The V gene is TRBV6-6, the J gene TRBJ1-1, with TRBD1 matching 8 bases. V lost 5 bases to trimming and J lost 4 bases; unmatched junction nucleotides: 9. The germline gives CDR1 MNHNY, CDR2 SVGAGI (reference sequence). CDR3 length: 15 residues.

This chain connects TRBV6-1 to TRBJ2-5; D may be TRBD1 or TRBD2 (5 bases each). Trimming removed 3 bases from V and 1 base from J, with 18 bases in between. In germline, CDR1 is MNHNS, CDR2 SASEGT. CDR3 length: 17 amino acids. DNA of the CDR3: TGTGCCAGCAGTGATAAGGACTGGGGCCTCCGCCAAGAGACCCAGTACTTC. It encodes CASSDKDWGLRQETQYF.

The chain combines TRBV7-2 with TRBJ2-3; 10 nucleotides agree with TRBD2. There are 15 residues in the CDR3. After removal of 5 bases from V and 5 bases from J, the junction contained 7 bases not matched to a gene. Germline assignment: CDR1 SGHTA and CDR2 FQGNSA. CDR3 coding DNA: TGTGCCAGCAGCCCACTAGCGGGATTGAGAGATACGCAGTATTTT. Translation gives CASSPLAGLRDTQYF.

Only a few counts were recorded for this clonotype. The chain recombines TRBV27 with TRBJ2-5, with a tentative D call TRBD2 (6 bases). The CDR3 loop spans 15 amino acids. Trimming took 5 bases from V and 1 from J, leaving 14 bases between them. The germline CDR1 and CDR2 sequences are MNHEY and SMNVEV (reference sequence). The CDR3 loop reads CASSPSASAQETQYF. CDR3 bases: TGTGCCAGCAGTCCAAGCGCTAGCGCCCAAGAGACCCAGTACTTC.

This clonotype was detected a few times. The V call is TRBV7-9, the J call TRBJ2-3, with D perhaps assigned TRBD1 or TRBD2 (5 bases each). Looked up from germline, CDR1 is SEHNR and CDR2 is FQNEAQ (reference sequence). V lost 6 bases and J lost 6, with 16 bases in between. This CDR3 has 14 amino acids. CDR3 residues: CASRSTHEGDTQYF. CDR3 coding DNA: TGTGCCAGCAGATCAACCCATGAGGGGGATACGCAGTATTTT. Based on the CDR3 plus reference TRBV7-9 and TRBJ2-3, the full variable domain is DTGVSQNPRHKITKRGQNVTFRCDPISEHNRLYWYRQTLGQGPEFLTYFQNEAQLEKSRLLSDRFSAERPKGSFSTLEIQRTEQGDSAMYLCASRSTHEGDTQYFGPGTRLTVL.

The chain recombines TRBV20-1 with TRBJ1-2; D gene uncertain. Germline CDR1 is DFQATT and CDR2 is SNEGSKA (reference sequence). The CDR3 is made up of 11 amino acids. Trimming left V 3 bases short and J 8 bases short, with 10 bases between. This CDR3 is CSARTAWGYTF. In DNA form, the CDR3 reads TGCAGTGCTAGGACGGCCTGGGGCTACACCTTC.

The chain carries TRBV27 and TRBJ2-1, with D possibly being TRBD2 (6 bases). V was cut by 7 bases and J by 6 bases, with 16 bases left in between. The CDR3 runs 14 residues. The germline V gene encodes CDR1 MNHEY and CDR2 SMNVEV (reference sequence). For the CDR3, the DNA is TGTGCCAGCAATAAGCGGGCAGGAGTCAATGAGCAGTTCTTC. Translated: CASNKRAGVNEQFF.

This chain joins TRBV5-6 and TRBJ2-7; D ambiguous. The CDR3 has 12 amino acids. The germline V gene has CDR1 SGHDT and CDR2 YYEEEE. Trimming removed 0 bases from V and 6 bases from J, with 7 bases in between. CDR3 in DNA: TGTGCCAGCAGCTTGGGGGTGGGCGAGCAGTACTTC. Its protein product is CASSLGVGEQYF.

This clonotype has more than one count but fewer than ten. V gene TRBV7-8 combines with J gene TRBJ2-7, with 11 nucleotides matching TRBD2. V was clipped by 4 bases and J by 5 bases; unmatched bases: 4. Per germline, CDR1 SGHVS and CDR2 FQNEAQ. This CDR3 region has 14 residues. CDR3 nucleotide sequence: TGTGCCAGCAGCTCGGGGACTAGCGGTCACGAGCAGTACTTC. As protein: CASSSGTSGHEQYF.

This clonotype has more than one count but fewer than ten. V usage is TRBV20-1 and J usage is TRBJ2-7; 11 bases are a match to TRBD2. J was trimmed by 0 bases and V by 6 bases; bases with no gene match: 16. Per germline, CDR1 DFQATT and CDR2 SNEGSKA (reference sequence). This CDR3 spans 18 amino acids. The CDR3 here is CSAAIGVAGGPLSYEQYF. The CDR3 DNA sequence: TGCAGTGCCGCTATTGGGGTAGCGGGAGGGCCTCTCTCCTACGAGCAGTACTTC.

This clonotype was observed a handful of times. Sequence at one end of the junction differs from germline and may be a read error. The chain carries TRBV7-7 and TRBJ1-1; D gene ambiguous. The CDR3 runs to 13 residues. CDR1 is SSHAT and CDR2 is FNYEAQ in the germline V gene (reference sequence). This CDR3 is CASSLGFGTEAFF. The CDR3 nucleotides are TGTGCTAGCAGCTTAGGGTTCGGCACTGAAGCTTTCTTT.

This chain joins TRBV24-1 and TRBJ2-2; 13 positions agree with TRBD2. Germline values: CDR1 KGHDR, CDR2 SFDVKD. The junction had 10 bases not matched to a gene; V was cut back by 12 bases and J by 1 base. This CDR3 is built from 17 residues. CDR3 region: CAPPTTSGGRNTGELFF. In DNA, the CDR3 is TGTGCCCCCCCAACGACTAGCGGGGGGAGGAACACCGGGGAGCTGTTTTTT.

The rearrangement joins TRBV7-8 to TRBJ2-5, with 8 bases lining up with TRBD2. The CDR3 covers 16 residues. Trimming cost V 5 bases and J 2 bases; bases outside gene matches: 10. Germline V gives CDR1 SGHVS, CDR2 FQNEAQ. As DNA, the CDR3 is TGTGCCAGCAGCAACCCGGGAGGGGCCTCTCAAGAGACCCAGTACTTC. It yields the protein CASSNPGGASQETQYF.

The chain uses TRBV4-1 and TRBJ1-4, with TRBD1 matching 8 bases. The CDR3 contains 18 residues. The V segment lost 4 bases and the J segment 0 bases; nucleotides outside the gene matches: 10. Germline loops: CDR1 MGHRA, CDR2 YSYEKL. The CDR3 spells CASSPGTGPYATNEKLFF. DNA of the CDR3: TGCGCCAGCAGCCCCGGGACAGGCCCTTATGCAACTAATGAAAAACTGTTTTTT.

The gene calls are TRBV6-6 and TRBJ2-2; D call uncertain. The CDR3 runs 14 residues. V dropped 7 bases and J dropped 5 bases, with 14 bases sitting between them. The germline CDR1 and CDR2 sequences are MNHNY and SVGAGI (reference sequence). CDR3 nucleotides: TGTGCCAGCACCTATATAGGGCGAACCGGGGAGCTGTTTTTT. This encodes CASTYIGRTGELFF.

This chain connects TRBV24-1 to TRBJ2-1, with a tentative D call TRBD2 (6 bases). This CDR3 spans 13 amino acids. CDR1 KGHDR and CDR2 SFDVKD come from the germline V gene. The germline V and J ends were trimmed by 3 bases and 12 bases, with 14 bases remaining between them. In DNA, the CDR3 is TGTGCCACCAGTGATCTGGAGAGGGGACTGCAGTTCTTC. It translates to CATSDLERGLQFF.

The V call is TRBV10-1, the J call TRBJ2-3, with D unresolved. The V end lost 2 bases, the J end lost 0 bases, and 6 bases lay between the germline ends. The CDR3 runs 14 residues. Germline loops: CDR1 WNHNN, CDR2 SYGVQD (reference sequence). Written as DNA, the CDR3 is TGCGCCAGCAGTGAGCAGCCTAGCACAGATACGCAGTATTTT. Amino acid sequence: CASSEQPSTDTQYF.

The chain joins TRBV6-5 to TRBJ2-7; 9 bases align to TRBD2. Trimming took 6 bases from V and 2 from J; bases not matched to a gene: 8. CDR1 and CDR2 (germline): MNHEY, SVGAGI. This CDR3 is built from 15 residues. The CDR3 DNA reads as TGTGCCAGCAGGGGTAGCGGGAGCGAGACCTACGAGCAGTACTTC. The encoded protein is CASRGSGSETYEQYF.

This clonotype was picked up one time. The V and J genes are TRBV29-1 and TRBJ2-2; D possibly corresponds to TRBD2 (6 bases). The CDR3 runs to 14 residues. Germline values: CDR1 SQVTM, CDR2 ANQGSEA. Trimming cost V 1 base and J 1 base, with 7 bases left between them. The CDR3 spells CSVEVAENTGELFF. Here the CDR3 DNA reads TGCAGCGTTGAAGTAGCGGAGAACACCGGGGAGCTGTTTTTT.

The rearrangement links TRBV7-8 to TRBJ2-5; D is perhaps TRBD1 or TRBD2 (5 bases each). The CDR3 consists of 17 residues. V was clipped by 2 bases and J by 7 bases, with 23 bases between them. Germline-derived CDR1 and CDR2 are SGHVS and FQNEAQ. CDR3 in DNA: TGTGCCAGCAGCTTATGGGACCATACATGGAGTACGGGGACCCAGTACTTC. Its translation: CASSLWDHTWSTGTQYF.

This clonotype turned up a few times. CDR3 in DNA: TGTGCCAGCAGCCAAGTCGGGGGGCGTGGGGAGACCCAGTACTTC. It translates to CASSQVGGRGETQYF. The gene calls are TRBV14 and TRBJ2-5; weak D call: TRBD2 (7 bases). Germline V gene lookup returns CDR1 SGHDN and CDR2 FVKESK. The CDR3 runs to 15 residues. Trimming removed 1 base from V and 5 bases from J, with 14 bases in between.